This entry concerns a single T cell receptor (beta chain). Germline lookup yields CDR1 MNHEY and CDR2 SVGAGI. This CDR3 contains 15 residues. TCRdb re-called the 5' RACE reads; one entry per CDR3 protein, DNA not given. The table for this sample gives about 550,000 distinct CDR3 sequences. The entry originates in a study of T cells expressing NK-cell markers. V and J are TRBV6-5 and TRBJ2-3; TCRdb indicates TRBD2, and absent DNA this call remains unverified. The sequenced sample was blood T cells: a sorted CD56 or NKG2C T cell subset, CD4+ or CD8+ T cells, or bulk PBMC T cells (not recorded which). The origin of this receptor is a man younger than 35 in good health. CDR3 region: CASSFLAVGTDTQYF.